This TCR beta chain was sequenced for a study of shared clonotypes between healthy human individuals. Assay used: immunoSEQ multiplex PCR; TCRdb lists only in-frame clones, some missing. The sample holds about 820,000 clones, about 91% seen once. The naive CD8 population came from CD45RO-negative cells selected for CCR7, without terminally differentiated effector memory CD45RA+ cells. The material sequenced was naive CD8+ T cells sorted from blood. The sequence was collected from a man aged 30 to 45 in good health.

CDR3 nucleotide sequence: TGTGCCACCTTCTTTCGTAATGAGCAGTTCTTC. This gives the protein CATFFRNEQFF. This chain uses TRBV11-2 with TRBJ2-1, with D unclear. Germline V gene sequence: CDR1 SGHAT, CDR2 FQNNGV. This CDR3 is 11 amino acids long. The V gene lost 10 bases and the J gene lost 7 bases, with 11 bases spanning the gap.